The 16 T cell receptor beta chains presented below share a single source sample, sequenced in a study of beta chain features in type 1 diabetes. Findings and caveats of the study: Shorter TCRB CDR3s, moderately but significantly so, were found in Type 1 diabetes patients in all four CD4+ subsets.

No antigen has been assigned to these receptors. cDNA synthesis used the whole RNA isolate, giving expressed TCRB sequences. Measured with immunoSEQ multiplex PCR; TCRdb has only the in-frame clones, and not every one. Of 150,000 to 190,000 clones listed, 10% are singletons. The specimen sequenced was central memory CD4+ T cells from blood. The receptors here all came from a young man with type 1 diabetes.

V gene TRBV28 combines with J gene TRBJ2-7; 8 bases align to TRBD2. V gave up 8 bases and J gave up 7 bases; unmatched junction bases: 13. This CDR3 has 14 amino acids. In germline, CDR1 is MDHEN, CDR2 SYDVKM. CDR3 in amino acids: CASGGVAGSWEQYF. CDR3 in DNA: TGTGCCAGCGGTGGGGTAGCGGGATCTTGGGAGCAGTACTTC.

This clone was seen a handful of times. The rearrangement uses TRBV6-5 and TRBJ2-5; 9 bases line up with TRBD1. This CDR3 is built from 14 residues. Germline CDR1 reads MNHEY; CDR2 reads SVGAGI. The J segment lost 5 bases and the V segment lost 0 bases, leaving 1 base of the junction unmatched. This chain's CDR3 is CASSYSTGGETQYF. The DNA for the CDR3 is TGTGCCAGCAGTTACTCGACAGGGGGGGAGACCCAGTACTTC.

The CDR3 DNA sequence: TGTGCCAGCAGCTTAAGCCAGGGTAATTGGGAGACCCAGTACTTC. Translated: CASSLSQGNWETQYF. The rearrangement uses TRBV11-2 and TRBJ2-5; D is possibly TRBD1 (5 bases). Deletions cut 2 bases from V and 5 bases from J, with 15 bases between. CDR3 length: 15 residues. CDR1 is SGHAT, CDR2 FQNNGV, per germline. Using reference TRBV11-2 and TRBJ2-5 for the parts outside the CDR3, the full variable domain is EAGVAQSPRYKIIEKRQSVAFWCNPISGHATLYWYQQILGQGPKLLIQFQNNGVVDDSQLPKDRFSAERLKGVDSTLKIQPAKLEDSAVYLCASSLSQGNWETQYFGPGTRLLVL.

The sample holds a few counts of this clone. DNA of the CDR3: TGTGCCAGCAGCTTGGTGGGAGGAAGGGACGCGTGGAAGAGCAATGAGCAGTTCTTC. Translated, it gives CASSLVGGRDAWKSNEQFF. This chain links TRBV11-2 with TRBJ2-1; perhaps TRBD2 as D (6 bases). Trimming removed 3 bases at V and 6 bases at J, with 27 bases between. This CDR3 comprises 19 residues. From germline, CDR1 is SGHAT and CDR2 FQNNGV.

This clone was recorded a few times. This chain uses TRBV5-1 with TRBJ1-2, with 7 positions matching TRBD1. V gave up 4 bases and J gave up 0 bases; unmatched junction bases: 9. The CDR3 runs to 16 residues. Germline V gene sequence: CDR1 SGHRS, CDR2 YFSETQ. The CDR3 DNA sequence: TGCGCCAGCAGCACGGGACAGACCCGAGCTAACTATGGCTACACCTTC. Amino acid sequence: CASSTGQTRANYGYTF.

This clone was seen only a few times. This chain links TRBV7-9 with TRBJ2-5; the D gene is possibly TRBD1 (6 bases). Trimming pared 4 bases from V and 5 bases from J, leaving 11 bases between. Germline-derived CDR1 and CDR2 are SEHNR and FQNEAQ (reference sequence). CDR3 length equals 13 residues. This CDR3 is CASSSGEWETQYF. CDR3 sequence (DNA): TGTGCCAGCAGCTCAGGGGAGTGGGAGACCCAGTACTTC.

The chain recombines TRBV10-3 with TRBJ2-7; weak D call: TRBD1 (5 bases). V lost 5 bases, J lost 6 bases, and 20 bases lay in between. Germline V CDR1 and CDR2: ENHRY, SYGVKD. The CDR3 runs to 15 residues. The CDR3 sequence is CAISPPGHRGGEQYF. The CDR3 nucleotides read TGTGCCATCAGTCCACCCGGACATAGAGGCGGCGAGCAGTACTTC.

In this sample, this clone turned up a few times. The J gene is TRBJ2-5, the V gene TRBV30; 7 positions match TRBD2. Trimming took 4 bases from V and 0 from J; bases not matched to a gene: 8. In germline, CDR1 is GTSNPN, CDR2 SVGIG (reference sequence). The CDR3 consists of 15 residues. The chain's CDR3 is CAWTRSGIYQETQYF. The CDR3 DNA reads as TGTGCCTGGACACGAAGCGGGATCTACCAAGAGACCCAGTACTTC.

The chain has TRBV7-9 and TRBJ2-7; 11 positions agree with TRBD2. This CDR3 spans 14 amino acids. CDR1 is SEHNR, CDR2 FQNEAQ, per germline (reference sequence). Trimming cost V 5 bases and J 3 bases; bases outside gene matches: 3. The CDR3 reads CASSPTSGIYEQYF. The DNA of the CDR3 is TGTGCCAGCAGCCCGACTAGCGGGATCTACGAGCAGTACTTC.

The chain is built from TRBV9 and TRBJ2-1; 10 nucleotides match TRBD2. The CDR3 totals 14 residues. With 0 bases clipped from V and 12 bases from J, the junction kept 6 bases outside the gene matches. CDR1 is SGDLS, CDR2 YYNGEE, per germline. The CDR3 bases are TGTGCCAGCAGCGTAGGCCTAGCGGGAGAGGGGCAGTTCTTC. It is translated as CASSVGLAGEGQFF. Combining the CDR3 with reference TRBV9 and TRBJ2-1 gives the whole variable domain DSGVTQTPKHLITATGQRVTLRCSPRSGDLSVYWYQQSLDQGLQFLIQYYNGEERAKGNILERFSAQQFPDLHSELNLSSLELGDSALYFCASSVGLAGEGQFFGPGTRLTVL.

This clone was seen a handful of times. The chain links TRBV7-2 to TRBJ2-1, with TRBD2 matching 11 bases. This CDR3 has 15 residues. The trim removed 4 bases at V and 7 bases at J, leaving 6 bases unmatched. From germline, CDR1 is SGHTA and CDR2 FQGNSA. The CDR3 nucleotides read TGTGCCAGCAGCTATACTAGCGGGAGCAGTAATGAGCAGTTCTTC. As protein: CASSYTSGSSNEQFF. The variable domain in full, completed from reference TRBV7-2 and TRBJ2-1, reads GAGVSQSPSNKVTEKGKDVELRCDPISGHTALYWYRQSLGQGLEFLIYFQGNSAPDKSGLPSDRFSAERTGGSVSTLTIQRTQQEDSAVYLCASSYTSGSSNEQFFGPGTRLTVL.

This clone was counted between two and nine times. The chain is built from TRBV2 and TRBJ2-7, with TRBD2 identical over 8 bases. After removal of 1 base from V and 9 bases from J, the junction contained 5 bases not matched to a gene. Germline lookup yields CDR1 SNHLY and CDR2 FYNNEI. The CDR3 has 13 residues. The CDR3 sequence: CASSEERETVQYF. Written as DNA, the CDR3 is TGTGCCAGCAGTGAAGAGCGGGAGACAGTGCAGTACTTC.

The chain uses TRBV6-1 and TRBJ2-6; D gene unclear. Trimming cost V 7 bases and J 0 bases, with 10 bases left between them. This CDR3 is built from 15 residues. CDR1 and CDR2 (germline): MNHNS, SASEGT. The CDR3 DNA is TGTGCCAGCAACGACTGGAGCTCTGGGGCCAACGTCCTGACTTTC. Its translation: CASNDWSSGANVLTF.

This rearrangement joins TRBV4-2 to TRBJ2-7; 7 positions match TRBD2. This CDR3 region has 16 residues. Germline-derived CDR1 and CDR2 are LGHNA and YNFKEQ. V dropped 1 base and J dropped 3; count of bases not matched to a gene: 9. CDR3 sequence: CASSQGPGGQVYEQYF. DNA for the CDR3: TGTGCCAGCAGCCAAGGGCCGGGAGGTCAGGTCTACGAGCAGTACTTC.

This clone has ten or more counts. This chain joins TRBV4-2 and TRBJ1-4; D is unresolved. The V gene's germline CDR1 is LGHNA and CDR2 YNFKEQ. V lost 0 bases and J lost 10, with 9 bases in between. The CDR3 is made up of 13 amino acids. The CDR3 is CASSQEGSPKLFF. The CDR3 DNA is TGTGCCAGCAGCCAAGAAGGTAGCCCAAAACTGTTTTTT.

This clone was seen many times. The genes are TRBV29-1 and TRBJ1-1; D remains ambiguous. The CDR3 loop spans 12 amino acids. Trimming removed 4 bases at V and 5 bases at J, with 11 bases between. Germline loops: CDR1 SQVTM, CDR2 ANQGSEA. CDR3 nucleotide sequence: TGCAGCGTTGCGCCGGGTCGGACTGAAGCTTTCTTT. It encodes CSVAPGRTEAFF.